This T cell receptor beta chain was profiled in a study of shared clonotypes between healthy human individuals. Study details: Samples came from a couple of female and a few male donors aged 18 to 49. CD4 naive and CD4 memory each took three plates per donor, while CD8 naive took two and CD8 memory one.

The repertoire was sequenced with immunoSEQ multiplex PCR; TCRdb's copy has only in-frame clones and lacks some. The table records over 2 million clones, around 90% of them present only once. V was trimmed by 0 bases and J by 13 bases, leaving 19 bases between them. Germline CDR1 and CDR2: SSHAT and FNYEAQ (reference sequence). The CDR3 is 15 amino acids. This chain joins TRBV7-7 and TRBJ2-4; D not resolved. Sequencing was performed on naive CD4+ T cells from PBMCs. Subset described: CD45RA+ positively selected. The clonotype comes from a man aged 18 to 30 in good health. Some clones in this sample may be carry-over from other donors' samples. The CDR3 loop reads CASSLARSPLTLQYF. The CDR3 region has the DNA TGTGCCAGCAGCTTAGCGCGGTCGCCCTTAACTCTCCAGTACTTC. Supplemented by reference TRBV7-7 and TRBJ2-4, the full variable domain reads GAGVSQSPRYKVTKRGQDVTLRCDPISSHATLYWYQQALGQGPEFLTYFNYEAQPDKSGLPSDRFSAERPEGSISTLTIQRTEQRDSAMYRCASSLARSPLTLQYFGAGTRLSVL.